This T cell receptor (beta chain) was sequenced in a study of cytomegalovirus exposure and HLA in healthy donors. Of note for this clone: As yet, its antigen is unknown.

Likely unrecorded immune exposures existed in these nominally healthy donors. Whole-study results and caveats: A later analysis showed TCR association rates differing by HLA locus, peaking at DRB1 and lowest at HLA-C.

The germline gives CDR1 KGHSH, CDR2 LQKENI. The CDR3 runs to 16 residues. The V and J ends lost 4 bases and 6 bases respectively, with 16 bases between them. With 60 Vbeta and 13 Jbeta primers, the PCR was carried out. Measured with immunoSEQ multiplex PCR; TCRdb has only the in-frame clones, and not every one. The sample records 210,000 or so clones, around 83% being singletons. The chain links TRBV18 to TRBJ1-6; D is ambiguous. The origin of this receptor is a girl aged 10-17 years in good health and CMV-seronegative. The sequencing sample was made of PBMCs. The DNA of the CDR3 is TGTGCCAGCTCACGATTGGAAGGGAGTTCTAATTCACCCCTCCACTTT. Translation gives CASSRLEGSSNSPLHF.